This TCR beta chain was sequenced during a study of cytomegalovirus exposure and HLA in healthy donors. In the study overall: Out of about 170 million T cells, an earlier analysis found some 120 million unique TCR beta sequences in total.

Trimming left V 4 bases short and J 1 base short, with 6 bases between. Germline assignment: CDR1 SGDLS and CDR2 YYNGEE. The CDR3 sequence is 12 residues long. The PCR had 60 Vbeta and 13 Jbeta primers. Profiling relied on immunoSEQ multiplex PCR, and the TCRdb table lists in-frame clones only, not all of them. The sample yields about 160,000 clones, 70% to 85% seen once. What was sequenced was PBMCs. The TCR originated in a male donor in good health and CMV-seronegative. V is TRBV9 and J is TRBJ2-7, with unresolved D. CDR3 loop: CASSPDSYEQYF. As DNA, the CDR3 is TGTGCCAGCAGCCCAGATTCCTACGAGCAGTACTTC.